This TCR beta chain is from a study of shared clonotypes between healthy human individuals. Study outcomes and limitations: Deeper or shallower sequencing was expected to change how clonotypes are shared among donors.

Measured with immunoSEQ multiplex PCR; TCRdb has only the in-frame clones, and not every one. The profile shows a few million clones, approximately 90% of them singletons. V was pared by 2 bases and J by 2 bases, with 13 bases between. The CDR3 loop spans 15 amino acids. In regard to this clone: The antigen is unknown.

The sample taken for sequencing was naive CD4+ T cells sorted from blood. Stated subset: CD45RA+ positively selected. The rearrangement uses TRBV23-1 and TRBJ2-7; D may match TRBD1 or TRBD2 (5 bases each). TRBV23-1 is treated as an ORF (open reading frame) with a function not yet certain. This receptor was obtained from a man between 18 and 35 years old in good health. CDR3 amino acids: CASSQPGDGAYEQYF. DNA of the CDR3: TGCGCCAGCAGTCAACCCGGGGACGGCGCCTACGAGCAGTACTTC.